Here is one T cell receptor (beta chain) with its context. The antigen remains unidentified. The data stem from a study of cytomegalovirus exposure and HLA in healthy donors. Regarding the study as a whole: Investigators reported 150 to 200 TCR beta chains as tied to cytomegalovirus. Analysis performed later found 16,000 or so TCR beta sequences associated with HLA alleles at 0.05 false discovery rate.

Amplification used 60 Vbeta primers and 13 Jbeta primers. Per the authors' pipeline: The count from a later analysis was 65 million to 90 million unique TCR beta chains, around 10 million of them shared. TCRdb's copy holds only in-frame clones and misses some; the assay was immunoSEQ multiplex PCR. That table is the source of V, J and clone size, and D and trimming were worked out from the DNA. The sample has 150,000 to 200,000 clones; approximately 84% are singletons. The V and J ends lost 0 bases and 7 bases respectively, with 6 bases between them. Germline V lookup: CDR1 MDHEN, CDR2 SYDVKM. The CDR3 spans 12 residues.

Sequenced material: PBMCs. This chain uses TRBV28 with TRBJ1-1, with D possibly TRBD1 on 5 matching bases. This TCR derives from a girl under 18 in good health and CMV-seropositive. This CDR3 reads CASSLWGGEAFF. The CDR3 DNA follows: TGTGCCAGCAGTTTATGGGGGGGTGAAGCTTTCTTT. Full variable domain (remainder filled in from reference TRBV28 and TRBJ1-1): DVKVTQSSRYLVKRTGEKVFLECVQDMDHENMFWYRQDPGLGLRLIYFSYDVKMKEKGDIPEGYSVSREKKERFSLILESASTNQTSMYLCASSLWGGEAFFGQGTRLTVV.